This T cell receptor beta chain was documented in a study of blood T cell repertoires in COVID-19. Study details: Some COVID-19 samples were acute and others convalescent; all came from the United States, Italy and Spain. PBMCs, B-cell-depleted T cells, or T cells provided the cDNA or gDNA that made up the material.

V was trimmed by 5 bases and J by 7 bases, leaving 18 bases between them. The CDR3 totals 16 residues. The germline V gene has CDR1 LNHDA and CDR2 SQIVND (reference sequence). Original analysis: Counts of nucleated cells, estimated from reference gene primer amplification, were obtained. The table came from immunoSEQ multiplex PCR; TCRdb's copy has only in-frame clones and leaves some out. The V and J calls and clone size come from that table; D and trimming were worked out from the DNA. The sample yields approximately 170,000 clones, under 85% seen once. Enrollment of patients from Seattle took place during active infection, with longitudinal follow-up. This clone appeared a single time.

The origin of this receptor is a woman in her 70s with COVID-19, enrolled during active disease. The rearrangement uses TRBV19 and TRBJ1-6; possible D gene TRBD1, 5 bases. What was sequenced was peripheral blood. The CDR3 nucleotides are TGTGCCAGTAGTCTTGCTGACAGAGGTATGAATTCACCCCTCCACTTT. Encoded protein: CASSLADRGMNSPLHF.